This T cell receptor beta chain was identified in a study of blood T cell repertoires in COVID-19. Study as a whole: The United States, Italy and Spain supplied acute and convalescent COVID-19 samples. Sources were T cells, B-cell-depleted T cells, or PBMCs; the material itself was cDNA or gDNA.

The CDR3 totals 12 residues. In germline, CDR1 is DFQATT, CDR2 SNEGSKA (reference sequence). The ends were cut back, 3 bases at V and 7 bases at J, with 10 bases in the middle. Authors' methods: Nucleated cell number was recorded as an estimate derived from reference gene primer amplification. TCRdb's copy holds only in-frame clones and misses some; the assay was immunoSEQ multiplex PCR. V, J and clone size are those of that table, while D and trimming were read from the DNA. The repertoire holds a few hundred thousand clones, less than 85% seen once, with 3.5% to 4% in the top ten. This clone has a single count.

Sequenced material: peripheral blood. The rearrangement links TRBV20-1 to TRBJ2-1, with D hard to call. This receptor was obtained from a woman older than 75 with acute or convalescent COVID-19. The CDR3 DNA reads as TGCAGTGCTAGTCTCTTGGAGAATGAGCAGTTCTTC. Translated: CSASLLENEQFF.